This note documents a single T cell receptor beta chain sequence. Authors' data handling: Amplification from reference gene primers served as the basis for estimated nucleated cell counts. Libraries were prepared by immunoSEQ multiplex PCR; TCRdb keeps only in-frame clonotypes and omits some of them. V, J and clone size derive from that table, while D and trimming were established from the DNA sequence. Among 68,000 or so clones listed, more than 70% were seen once. The source of the sample is a study of blood T cell repertoires in COVID-19. Study background: Sites across the United States, Italy and Spain contributed samples from acute and convalescent COVID-19. The cDNA or gDNA used as material had been derived from T cells, B-cell-depleted T cells, or PBMCs.

Looked up from germline, CDR1 is SGHRS and CDR2 is YFSETQ. The CDR3 runs to 16 residues. Trimming shortened V by 5 bases and J by 7 bases, and 22 bases separated the two germline ends. The origin of this receptor is a man between 45 and 60 years old with acute or convalescent COVID-19. The sequenced sample consisted of peripheral blood. The chain joins TRBV5-1 to TRBJ1-3; D might be TRBD1 (5 bases). DNA for the CDR3: TGCGCCAGCAGGGAGGGGCCGTCACCCGGGAGGAACACCATATATTTT. Encoded protein: CASREGPSPGRNTIYF.